The 6 T cell receptor beta chains presented below share a single source sample, sequenced in a study of T cells after yellow fever vaccination. TCRdb re-analysed the 5' RACE reads in MiXCR, keeping a single row per CDR3 protein. There are about 260,000 distinct CDR3 sequences in the sample; about 5.2% occur only once, and around 3.5% lies in the top ten. Sequencing was performed on CD4+ T cells sorted from PBMCs, taken on the day of the yellow fever booster vaccination. All receptors come from a man aged 18-30 years who received the YFV17D yellow fever vaccine.

V usage is TRBV6-5 and J usage is TRBJ1-5; D might be TRBD1 (6 bases). The germline V and J ends were trimmed by 8 bases and 5 bases, with 13 bases remaining between them. The CDR3 is 13 residues long. Germline V gene sequence: CDR1 MNHEY, CDR2 SVGAGI. CDR3 in amino acids: CASATGRDQPQHF. CDR3 DNA sequence: TGTGCCAGCGCTACAGGGAGGGATCAGCCCCAGCATTTT.

Ten or more counts support this clonotype. J is TRBJ1-5 and V is TRBV12-3 or TRBV12-4; D remains ambiguous. Trimming pared 6 bases from V and 3 bases from J, leaving 6 bases between. CDR3 size: 12 residues. CDR3 nucleotide sequence: TGTGCCAGCAGCCAACACAATCAGCCCCAGCATTTT. It specifies CASSQHNQPQHF.

This clonotype turned up a few times. V gene TRBV5-6 combines with J gene TRBJ2-3, with no clear D. The ends were cut back, 1 base at V and 1 base at J, with 10 bases in the middle. The CDR3 extends over 15 amino acids. The germline gives CDR1 SGHDT, CDR2 YYEEEE. CDR3 loop: CASSLPVPGTDTQYF. The DNA of the CDR3 is TGTGCCAGCAGCTTGCCGGTCCCTGGCACAGATACGCAGTATTTT.

At least ten counts were recorded for this clonotype. V usage is TRBV27 and J usage is TRBJ2-1, with D possibly TRBD1 on 5 matching bases. The germline gives CDR1 MNHEY, CDR2 SMNVEV (reference sequence). The germline V and J ends were trimmed by 6 bases and 2 bases, with 20 bases remaining between them. This CDR3 spans 17 amino acids. The CDR3 is CASSYRPAEGAYNEQFF. In DNA, the CDR3 is TGTGCCAGCAGCTATCGACCGGCGGAAGGGGCCTACAATGAGCAGTTCTTC.

This clonotype has ten or more counts. The rearrangement uses TRBV28 and TRBJ2-1, with 7 positions matching TRBD2. Germline V gives CDR1 MDHEN, CDR2 SYDVKM. CDR3 length: 15 amino acids. The junction had 4 bases not matched to a gene; V was cut back by 5 bases and J by 0 bases. The CDR3 loop is CASSPWTSSYNEQFF. The CDR3 DNA reads TGTGCCAGCAGTCCCTGGACTAGCTCCTACAATGAGCAGTTCTTC.

The genes are TRBV7-6 and TRBJ1-1; weak D call: TRBD1 (5 bases). Trimming took off 2 bases at V and 2 bases at J, with 9 bases between the two ends. This CDR3 has 14 amino acids. CDR1 and CDR2 from the germline V gene are SGHVS and FNYEAQ. The chain's CDR3 is CASSLSGGNTEAFF. CDR3 nucleotide sequence: TGTGCCAGCAGCTTATCCGGGGGTAACACTGAAGCTTTCTTT.